The clone carrying this T cell receptor (beta chain) showed up just a few times. Its matching antigen is unknown. The sample comes from a study of early T cells in non-severe SARS-CoV-2 infection. Study context: Unsorted whole-blood RNA was sequenced in bulk, leaving chains unpaired.

Trimming pared 3 bases from V and 1 base from J, leaving 6 bases between. The germline CDR1 and CDR2 sequences are DFQATT and SNEGSKA (reference sequence). The CDR3 sequence is 13 residues long. Whole-study results and caveats: The matching step, a VDJdb search, favored anti-spike CD8 responses and missed private and CD4 specificities.

The library protocol tagged individual cDNA molecules with unique molecular identifiers. TCRdb called the 5' RACE reads again in MiXCR, with one record for every CDR3 protein. Of fewer than 85,000 distinct CDR3 sequences in the sample, over 9% are singletons; the top ten hold 4.8%. What was sequenced was whole blood. The chain links TRBV20-1 to TRBJ2-2, with a possible D match to TRBD2 (5 bases). The clonotype originates from an adult who was a healthcare worker with PCR-confirmed SARS-CoV-2 infection or an uninfected control (not recorded which). The CDR3 is CSARSGNTGELFF. The CDR3 DNA follows: TGCAGTGCTAGGAGCGGGAACACCGGGGAGCTGTTTTTT.